These 5 T cell receptor beta chains originate from one sample sequenced in a study of T cell responses to AZD1222 COVID-19 vaccine. The assay was immunoSEQ multiplex PCR, and TCRdb's table has in-frame clones only and misses some. The data hold some 170,000 clones, with 75% to 90% observed a single time. This sample comprised peripheral blood, obtained 28 days after the second dose of the MenACWY control vaccine. The receptor source for this set is an adult who received the MenACWY meningococcal vaccine as a control.

The J gene is TRBJ1-1, the V gene TRBV6-5, with D possibly being TRBD1 (6 bases). CDR1 MNHEY and CDR2 SVGAGI come from the germline V gene. Trimming took off 6 bases at V and 5 bases at J, with 19 bases between the two ends. The CDR3 totals 15 residues. The CDR3 DNA sequence: TGTGCCAGCAGCCCAGTCGGGGGGGCTGGGACTGAAGCTTTCTTT. Translation: CASSPVGGAGTEAFF.

The chain joins TRBV28 to TRBJ2-2; 12 positions agree with TRBD2. The CDR3 has 15 residues. V lost 2 bases to trimming and J lost 7 bases; unmatched junction nucleotides: 2. Germline lookup yields CDR1 MDHEN and CDR2 SYDVKM. The CDR3 loop is CASSLLAGGNGELFF. The CDR3 DNA follows: TGTGCCAGCAGTTTACTAGCGGGAGGGAACGGGGAGCTGTTTTTT.

This clone occurred a few times. The DNA of the CDR3 is TGTGCCAGCAGCCCTCAGGTGACTAGCGGGAGGTTCAATGAGCAGTTCTTC. Translated: CASSPQVTSGRFNEQFF. The rearrangement joins TRBV9 to TRBJ2-1, with 13 bases lining up with TRBD2. Unmatched junction bases numbered 10, after V lost 4 bases and J lost 6 bases. Germline V lookup: CDR1 SGDLS, CDR2 YYNGEE. The CDR3 is 17 residues long.

The gene calls are TRBV29-1 and TRBJ1-1; no clear D gene. V was shortened by 8 bases and J by 5 bases, with 9 bases between the two germline ends. The germline V gene encodes CDR1 SQVTM and CDR2 ANQGSEA. The CDR3 is made up of 10 amino acids. The DNA for the CDR3 is TGCAGCACAAGTTCGACTGAAGCTTTCTTT. It is translated as CSTSSTEAFF. Complete variable domain (other parts from reference TRBV29-1 and TRBJ1-1): SAVISQKPSRDICQRGTSLTIQCQVDSQVTMMFWYRQQPGQSLTLIATANQGSEATYESGFVIDKFPISRPNLTFSTLTVSNMSPEDSSIYLCSTSSTEAFFGQGTRLTVV.

The chain employs TRBV5-1 and TRBJ1-1; D is perhaps TRBD1 (5 bases). Germline assignment: CDR1 SGHRS and CDR2 YFSETQ. Trimming shortened V by 0 bases and J by 9 bases, and 9 bases separated the two germline ends. The CDR3 is 12 amino acids. CDR3 DNA sequence: TGCGCCAGCAGCTTGGAGGGGCCCCAAGCTTTCTTT. It is translated as CASSLEGPQAFF.